Listed below are T cell receptor beta chains from one sample, sequenced in a study of cytomegalovirus exposure and HLA in healthy donors. TCRdb's table, derived via immunoSEQ multiplex PCR, lists solely in-frame clones and lacks some. The data contain 85,000 to 100,000 clones, about four fifths of them singletons. The sequenced sample was PBMCs. Receptors were obtained from a female donor in good health and CMV-seropositive. CDR3s include the opening cysteine and the closing phenylalanine or tryptophan. Fields, in order: J gene, CDR3 length, clone size, V gene, D gene, CDR3 protein, CDR3 DNA. A D gene is named only where the DNA matches it firmly. Clone sizes are given selectively: once, few, many, or a class where the clone is expanded.

TRBJ2-3,18,.,TRBV6-1,TRBD1,CASSEFLLGRGRTDTQYF,TGTGCCAGCAGTGAATTTTTATTGGGCAGGGGGCGGACAGATACGCAGTATTTT
TRBJ1-1,16,.,TRBV7-9,.,CASSSNSFGLNTEAFF,TGTGCCAGCAGCTCAAACAGTTTCGGCTTGAACACTGAAGCTTTCTTT
TRBJ2-1,16,few,TRBV7-9,TRBD2,CASSSRSGGGYNEQFF,TGTGCCAGCAGCTCCAGGAGCGGGGGGGGATACAATGAGCAGTTCTTC
TRBJ1-5,14,.,TRBV7-9,.,CASSLGGLGQPQHF,TGTGCCAGCAGCTTGGGGGGGCTGGGACAGCCCCAGCATTTT
TRBJ2-2,15,.,TRBV9,.,CASSVAGGNTGELFF,TGTGCCAGCAGCGTAGCTGGAGGCAACACCGGGGAGCTGTTTTTT
TRBJ1-4,14,.,TRBV27,TRBD1,CASRAGQRNEKLFF,TGTGCCAGCAGGGCGGGACAGAGAAATGAAAAACTGTTTTTT
TRBJ2-6,19,few,TRBV19,.,CASSRVWGGAGSGANVLTF,TGTGCCAGTAGTCGGGTCTGGGGGGGCGCAGGGTCTGGGGCCAACGTCCTGACTTTC
TRBJ2-7,16,.,TRBV7-6,TRBD1,CASSLVPGQGDNEQYF,TGTGCCAGCAGCTTAGTCCCAGGACAGGGGGACAACGAGCAGTACTTC
TRBJ1-2,15,.,TRBV25-1,.,CASSEGPGDFYGYTF,TGTGCCAGCAGTGAAGGGCCAGGGGATTTCTATGGCTACACCTTC
TRBJ2-3,17,.,TRBV5-1,TRBD2,CASSLPTSGSGTDTQYF,TGCGCCAGCAGCCTACCGACTAGCGGGAGTGGCACAGATACGCAGTATTTT
TRBJ1-2,15,.,TRBV9,TRBD1,CASSVATGAIYGYTF,TGTGCCAGCAGCGTAGCTACAGGGGCGATCTATGGCTACACCTTC
TRBJ2-7,16,.,TRBV28,.,CASRPHSPGHNYEQYF,TGTGCCAGCAGACCCCACTCCCCTGGACACAACTACGAGCAGTACTTC
TRBJ2-7,15,.,TRBV5-1,TRBD1,CASSADGTGANEQYF,TGCGCCAGCAGCGCCGACGGGACAGGGGCTAACGAGCAGTACTTC
TRBJ2-7,15,.,TRBV5-6,.,CASSFRGVGTYEQYF,TGTGCCAGCAGCTTCAGGGGAGTCGGGACCTACGAGCAGTACTTC
TRBJ1-2,12,.,TRBV30,.,CAWRGGNYGYTF,TGTGCCTGGAGGGGAGGCAACTATGGCTACACCTTC
TRBJ1-3,14,once,TRBV6-5,TRBD1,CASSAGTGGNTIYF,TGTGCCAGCAGTGCCGGGACAGGGGGGAACACCATATATTTT
TRBJ2-1,13,once,TRBV28,.,CASSLTGRTEQFF,TGTGCCAGCAGTTTAACAGGGCGAACTGAGCAGTTCTTC
TRBJ2-7,13,.,TRBV10-1,.,CASSNGESGEQYF,TGCGCCAGCAGCAACGGGGAATCCGGGGAGCAGTACTTC
TRBJ2-3,12,few,TRBV5-6,.,CASAQGTDTQYF,TGTGCCAGCGCGCAGGGCACAGATACGCAGTATTTT
TRBJ2-2,17,.,TRBV2,TRBD2,CASSEAAGGLIGGELFF,TGTGCCAGCAGTGAAGCGGCGGGGGGACTAATAGGAGGGGAGCTGTTTTTT
TRBJ1-3,12,few,TRBV5-4,.,CASQGIGNTIYF,TGTGCCAGCCAGGGAATTGGAAACACCATATATTTT
TRBJ1-6,14,.,TRBV5-1,TRBD1,CASSSDRGSSPLHF,TGCGCCAGCAGCTCCGACAGGGGGTCTTCACCCCTCCACTTT
TRBJ1-2,14,.,TRBV30,TRBD1,CAWSAGTANYGYTF,TGTGCCTGGAGCGCCGGGACAGCTAACTATGGCTACACCTTC